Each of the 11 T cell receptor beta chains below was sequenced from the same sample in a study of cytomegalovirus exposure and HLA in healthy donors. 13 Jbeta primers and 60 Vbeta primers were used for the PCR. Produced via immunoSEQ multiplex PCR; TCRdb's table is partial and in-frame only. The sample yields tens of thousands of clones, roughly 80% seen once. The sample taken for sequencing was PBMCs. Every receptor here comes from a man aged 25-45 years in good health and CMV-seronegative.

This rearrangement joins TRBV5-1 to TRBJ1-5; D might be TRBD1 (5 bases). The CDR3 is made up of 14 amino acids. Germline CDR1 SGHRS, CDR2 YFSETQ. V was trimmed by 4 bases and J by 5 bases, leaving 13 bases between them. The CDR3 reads CASSKGAGDQPQHF. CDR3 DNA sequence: TGCGCCAGCAGCAAAGGGGCGGGAGATCAGCCCCAGCATTTT.

CDR3: CAISEDSPGGGQPQHF. DNA for the CDR3: TGTGCCATCAGCGAAGACTCCCCGGGGGGCGGTCAGCCCCAGCATTTT. This chain connects TRBV10-3 to TRBJ1-5; D possibly corresponds to TRBD1 (6 bases). CDR1 is ENHRY and CDR2 is SYGVKD in the germline V gene. Trimming stripped 6 bases from V and 6 bases from J, with 21 bases between. CDR3 length: 16 amino acids.

CDR3 protein: CASSSNTGTNEKLFF. Here the CDR3 DNA reads TGTGCCAGCAGCTCCAATACAGGGACTAATGAAAAACTGTTTTTT. This rearrangement joins TRBV7-9 to TRBJ1-4, with D maybe TRBD1 (6 bases). The germline V gene has CDR1 SEHNR and CDR2 FQNEAQ (reference sequence). The germline V and J ends were trimmed by 4 bases and 2 bases, with 11 bases remaining between them. The CDR3 covers 15 residues. The variable domain in full, completed from reference TRBV7-9 and TRBJ1-4, reads DTGVSQNPRHKITKRGQNVTFRCDPISEHNRLYWYRQTLGQGPEFLTYFQNEAQLEKSRLLSDRFSAERPKGSFSTLEIQRTEQGDSAMYLCASSSNTGTNEKLFFGSGTQLSVL.

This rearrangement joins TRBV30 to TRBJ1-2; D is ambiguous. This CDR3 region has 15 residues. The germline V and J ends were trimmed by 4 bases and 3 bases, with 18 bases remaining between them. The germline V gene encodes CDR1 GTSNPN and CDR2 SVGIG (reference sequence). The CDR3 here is CAWTREGDVDYGYTF. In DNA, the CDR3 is TGTGCCTGGACCCGGGAGGGCGACGTCGACTATGGCTACACCTTC.

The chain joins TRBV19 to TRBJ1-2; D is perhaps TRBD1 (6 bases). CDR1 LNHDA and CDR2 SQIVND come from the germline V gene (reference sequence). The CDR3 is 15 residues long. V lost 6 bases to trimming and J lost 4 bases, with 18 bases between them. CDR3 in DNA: TGTGCCAGTAGGGACGCCGGACAGATTCTCTATGGCTACACCTTC. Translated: CASRDAGQILYGYTF. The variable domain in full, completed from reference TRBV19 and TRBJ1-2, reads DGGITQSPKYLFRKEGQNVTLSCEQNLNHDAMYWYRQDPGQGLRLIYYSQIVNDFQKGDIAEGYSVSREKKESFPLTVTSAQKNPTAFYLCASRDAGQILYGYTFGSGTRLTVV.

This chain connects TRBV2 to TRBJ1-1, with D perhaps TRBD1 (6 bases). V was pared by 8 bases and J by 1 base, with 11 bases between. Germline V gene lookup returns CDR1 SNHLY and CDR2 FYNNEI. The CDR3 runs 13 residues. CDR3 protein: CASGGRRNTEAFF. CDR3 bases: TGTGCCAGCGGGGGCAGGCGGAACACTGAAGCTTTCTTT.

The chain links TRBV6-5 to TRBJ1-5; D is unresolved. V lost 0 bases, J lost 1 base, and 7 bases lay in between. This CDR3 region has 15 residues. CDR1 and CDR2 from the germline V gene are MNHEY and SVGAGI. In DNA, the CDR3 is TGTGCCAGCAGTTACTCGGCCGGGAGCAATCAGCCCCAGCATTTT. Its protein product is CASSYSAGSNQPQHF.

The CDR3 reads CASSRNGDTEQYF. CDR3 in DNA: TGCGCCAGCAGCCGCAATGGAGATACCGAGCAGTACTTC. The genes are TRBV5-1 and TRBJ2-7; D not certain. Germline-derived CDR1 and CDR2 are SGHRS and YFSETQ. This CDR3 region has 13 residues. V was trimmed by 4 bases and J by 6 bases, leaving 14 bases between them. Based on the CDR3 plus reference TRBV5-1 and TRBJ2-7, the full variable domain is KAGVTQTPRYLIKTRGQQVTLSCSPISGHRSVSWYQQTPGQGLQFLFEYFSETQRNKGNFPGRFSGRQFSNSRSEMNVSTLELGDSALYLCASSRNGDTEQYFGPGTRLTVT.

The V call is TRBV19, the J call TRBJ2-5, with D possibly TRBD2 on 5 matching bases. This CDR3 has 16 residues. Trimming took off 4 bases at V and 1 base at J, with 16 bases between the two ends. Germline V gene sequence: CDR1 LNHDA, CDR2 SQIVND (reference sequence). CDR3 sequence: CASSKWARGIQETQYF. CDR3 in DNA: TGTGCCAGTAGTAAGTGGGCCAGAGGGATCCAAGAGACCCAGTACTTC.

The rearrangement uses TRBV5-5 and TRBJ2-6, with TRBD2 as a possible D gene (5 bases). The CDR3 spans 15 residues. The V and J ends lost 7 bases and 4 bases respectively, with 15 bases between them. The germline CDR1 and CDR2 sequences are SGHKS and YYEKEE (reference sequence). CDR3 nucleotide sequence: TGTGCCAGCGTCCCCGGGGTTCTCGGGGCCAACGTCCTGACTTTC. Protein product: CASVPGVLGANVLTF.

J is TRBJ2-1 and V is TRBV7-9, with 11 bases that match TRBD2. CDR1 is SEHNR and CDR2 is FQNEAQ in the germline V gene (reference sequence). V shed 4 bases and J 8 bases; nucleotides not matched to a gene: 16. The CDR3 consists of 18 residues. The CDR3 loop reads CASSSTSFLAGGWDEQFF. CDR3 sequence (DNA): TGTGCCAGCAGCTCCACATCCTTTCTAGCGGGGGGCTGGGATGAGCAGTTCTTC. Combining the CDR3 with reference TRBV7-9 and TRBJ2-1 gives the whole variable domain DTGVSQNPRHKITKRGQNVTFRCDPISEHNRLYWYRQTLGQGPEFLTYFQNEAQLEKSRLLSDRFSAERPKGSFSTLEIQRTEQGDSAMYLCASSSTSFLAGGWDEQFFGPGTRLTVL.